This entry lists 31 T cell receptor beta chains sequenced from one sample in a study of cytomegalovirus exposure and HLA in healthy donors (dated by TCRdb to about 2017). Library prep was done by the immunoSEQ multiplex PCR assay. For the multiplex PCR, a mixture combining 60 forward primers for TCR Vbeta segments and 13 reverse primers for TCR Jbeta segments was used. TCRdb mirrors the immuneACCESS table, restricted to in-frame sequences. Some clones are absent from its copies; in checked studies, under half trace to an unresolved V gene, and the reason for the others is unknown. Recorded for this sample are roughly 200,000 clones; approximately 80% of them occurred a single time. The ten largest clones capture over 0.65% of the sample. The sample comprised PBMCs. Receptor source: a boy between 2 and 10 years old in good health and CMV-seronegative.

The chain links TRBV2 to TRBJ1-6; 7 bases line up with TRBD1. Germline V gene sequence: CDR1 SNHLY, CDR2 FYNNEI. V shed 7 bases and J 3 bases; nucleotides not matched to a gene: 6. The CDR3 is made up of 15 amino acids. The CDR3 DNA sequence: TGTGCCAGCAAAACCTCAGGGGGCTATAATTCACCCCTCCACTTT. Protein sequence: CASKTSGGYNSPLHF.

V and J are TRBV10-2 and TRBJ1-6; D may be TRBD1 (5 bases). Germline-derived CDR1 and CDR2 are WSHSY and SAAADI. Trimming removed 2 bases from V and 0 bases from J, with 8 bases in between. There are 16 residues in the CDR3. The CDR3 sequence: CASSEAGGSYNSPLHF. The CDR3 DNA follows: TGCGCCAGCAGTGAGGCCGGGGGCTCCTATAATTCACCCCTCCACTTT.

The chain couples TRBV5-1 to TRBJ2-1, with D hard to call. Per germline, CDR1 SGHRS and CDR2 YFSETQ. This CDR3 has 12 amino acids. V dropped 7 bases and J dropped 4 bases, with 9 bases sitting between them. The CDR3 DNA reads TGCGCCAGCTCAGAAAAGTACAATGAGCAGTTCTTC. This sequence encodes CASSEKYNEQFF.

The chain links TRBV4-1 to TRBJ1-1, with D possibly matching TRBD1 (5 bases). The length of the CDR3 is 17 residues. The V and J ends lost 4 bases and 5 bases respectively, with 23 bases between them. Germline values: CDR1 MGHRA, CDR2 YSYEKL. The DNA of the CDR3 is TGCGCCAGCAGCCCACACAGTCAGGGCGTACCCACTACTGAAGCTTTCTTT. Translation: CASSPHSQGVPTTEAFF.

This sequence joins TRBV7-2 and TRBJ2-5, with D perhaps matching TRBD2 (6 bases). V lost 2 bases, J lost 1 base, and 11 bases lay in between. This CDR3 comprises 15 residues. Germline CDR1 is SGHTA and CDR2 is FQGNSA. The CDR3 DNA is TGTGCCAGCAGCTTACCGGGACTTATCCAAGAGACCCAGTACTTC. As protein: CASSLPGLIQETQYF.

This clone was found a few times. The V gene is TRBV6-1, the J gene TRBJ1-5, with D tentatively TRBD1 (6 bases). Trimming left V 8 bases short and J 3 bases short, with 11 bases between. Looked up from germline, CDR1 is MNHNS and CDR2 is SASEGT. The CDR3 contains 13 residues. CDR3: CASATGTNQPQHF. In nucleotides, the CDR3 is TGTGCCAGCGCGACAGGCACCAATCAGCCCCAGCATTTT.

The chain links TRBV19 to TRBJ1-2; D is perhaps TRBD1 (5 bases). The germline V gene has CDR1 LNHDA and CDR2 SQIVND (reference sequence). V lost 3 bases to trimming and J lost 10 bases, with 27 bases between them. The CDR3 totals 17 residues. CDR3 sequence: CASSMDLSGSPHRFYTF. The CDR3 DNA is TGTGCCAGTAGTATGGATTTATCAGGGTCCCCCCACAGGTTCTACACCTTC. Combining the CDR3 with reference TRBV19 and TRBJ1-2 gives the whole variable domain DGGITQSPKYLFRKEGQNVTLSCEQNLNHDAMYWYRQDPGQGLRLIYYSQIVNDFQKGDIAEGYSVSREKKESFPLTVTSAQKNPTAFYLCASSMDLSGSPHRFYTFGSGTRLTVV.

This chain uses TRBV19 with TRBJ1-5; possibly TRBD1 for D (5 bases). V lost 3 bases to trimming and J lost 0 bases, with 12 bases between them. The CDR3 extends over 16 amino acids. Germline assignment: CDR1 LNHDA and CDR2 SQIVND (reference sequence). In DNA, the CDR3 is TGTGCCAGTAGTATGGGCAGGGTGTATAGCAATCAGCCCCAGCATTTT. Translated: CASSMGRVYSNQPQHF.

The chain carries TRBV12-5 and TRBJ2-7; 7 bases align to TRBD1. The CDR3 has 14 residues. The trim removed 4 bases at V and 2 bases at J, leaving 5 bases unmatched. The germline V gene has CDR1 LGHNT and CDR2 FRNRAP. The chain's CDR3 is CASGSGTETYEQYF. The CDR3 DNA reads as TGTGCTAGTGGTTCCGGGACAGAGACCTACGAGCAGTACTTC.

V and J are TRBV4-1 and TRBJ2-3; 11 positions match TRBD2. The V gene end was trimmed by 1 base and the J gene end by 4 bases; junction bases not matched to a gene: 7. Germline V gene data show CDR1 as MGHRA and CDR2 as YSYEKL. CDR3 size: 17 residues. The CDR3 bases are TGCGCCAGCAGCCAAGTTAGCGGGGGGGCTGGGGCAGATACGCAGTATTTT. It encodes CASSQVSGGAGADTQYF.

V gene TRBV5-4 combines with J gene TRBJ1-2; D remains unclear. The CDR3 is 12 amino acids. Germline values: CDR1 SGHNT, CDR2 YYREEE (reference sequence). Trimming shortened V by 2 bases and J by 4 bases, and 6 bases separated the two germline ends. DNA for the CDR3: TGTGCCAGCAGCTTAAACAGCTATGGCTACACCTTC. This sequence encodes CASSLNSYGYTF.

The CDR3 region is CASSPSGFVEKLFF. The DNA for the CDR3 is TGTGCCAGCAGCCCTTCCGGGTTCGTGGAAAAACTGTTTTTT. The gene calls are TRBV9 and TRBJ1-4; D is undetermined. The germline gives CDR1 SGDLS, CDR2 YYNGEE. The V and J ends lost 4 bases and 8 bases respectively, with 15 bases between them. CDR3 length equals 14 residues.

The J gene is TRBJ1-1, the V gene TRBV15; a weak D match, TRBD1 (5 bases). The germline CDR1 and CDR2 sequences are LNHNV and YYDKDF (reference sequence). V shed 0 bases and J shed 4 bases, with 12 bases lying between them. This CDR3 contains 15 residues. In DNA, the CDR3 is TGTGCCACCAGCAGAGATACAGGTCTCGGCACTGAAGCTTTCTTT. It codes for CATSRDTGLGTEAFF.

The chain combines TRBV9 with TRBJ1-1; 9 nucleotides align to TRBD1. The germline gives CDR1 SGDLS, CDR2 YYNGEE. CDR3 length: 17 amino acids. V gave up 0 bases and J gave up 1 base; unmatched junction bases: 7. The CDR3 coding sequence is TGTGCCAGCAGCGTAGATTTGGACAGGGGCGCGAACACTGAAGCTTTCTTT. This gives the protein CASSVDLDRGANTEAFF.

The chain joins TRBV10-3 to TRBJ1-2; D is possibly TRBD1 (5 bases). V was clipped by 0 bases and J by 4 bases, with 12 bases between them. The germline CDR1 and CDR2 sequences are ENHRY and SYGVKD. This CDR3 is 15 amino acids long. CDR3 region: CAISESNQGIYGYTF. The CDR3 nucleotides are TGTGCCATCAGTGAGTCCAATCAGGGAATCTATGGCTACACCTTC.

V is TRBV25-1 and J is TRBJ2-3, with TRBD2 identical over 9 bases. The V gene end was trimmed by 1 base and the J gene end by 7 bases; junction bases not matched to a gene: 12. Germline lookup yields CDR1 MGHDK and CDR2 SYGVNS. CDR3 length: 17 residues. The CDR3 loop reads CASSEFETSGSNNTQYF. The CDR3, as DNA: TGTGCCAGCAGTGAATTCGAGACTAGCGGATCAAATAATACGCAGTATTTT.

This rearrangement joins TRBV30 to TRBJ1-4; D ambiguous. V lost 0 bases and J lost 4, with 12 bases in between. The germline V gene encodes CDR1 GTSNPN and CDR2 SVGIG (reference sequence). This CDR3 comprises 15 residues. The CDR3 DNA reads as TGTGCCTGGAGTGTACTCCCGGGTATTAATGAAAAACTGTTTTTT. This encodes CAWSVLPGINEKLFF.

This clone was detected only a few times. J is TRBJ1-1 and V is TRBV29-1, with D hard to call. Germline-derived CDR1 and CDR2 are SQVTM and ANQGSEA. V was trimmed by 1 base and J by 1 base, leaving 4 bases between them. CDR3 length equals 12 residues. In DNA, the CDR3 is TGCAGCGTTGAAGGGCAGAACACTGAAGCTTTCTTT. It is translated as CSVEGQNTEAFF.

This clone has a handful of counts. This rearrangement joins TRBV4-1 to TRBJ2-1, with TRBD2 identical over 9 bases. This CDR3 spans 13 amino acids. The trim removed 4 bases at V and 5 bases at J, leaving 0 bases unmatched. Germline loops: CDR1 MGHRA, CDR2 YSYEKL. CDR3 sequence: CASSRGRDNEQFF. Written as DNA, the CDR3 is TGCGCCAGCAGCCGCGGGAGGGACAATGAGCAGTTCTTC.

This clone was picked up one time. The rearrangement uses TRBV5-1 and TRBJ2-5; 9 nucleotides agree with TRBD1. In germline, CDR1 is SGHRS, CDR2 YFSETQ. The CDR3 totals 15 residues. V lost 9 bases, J lost 4 bases, and 13 bases stayed unmatched. The CDR3 is CATNHEGQGGETQYF. DNA for the CDR3: TGCGCCACCAACCACGAGGGACAGGGAGGAGAGACCCAGTACTTC.

This chain joins TRBV6-5 and TRBJ2-7; D not resolved. V was trimmed by 5 bases and J by 4 bases, leaving 9 bases between them. The length of the CDR3 is 12 residues. Germline V gene data show CDR1 as MNHEY and CDR2 as SVGAGI. The CDR3: CASSRPGYEQYF. DNA for the CDR3: TGTGCCAGCAGTCGCCCGGGTTACGAGCAGTACTTC.

The gene calls are TRBV29-1 and TRBJ1-3; no clear D. The germline V gene has CDR1 SQVTM and CDR2 ANQGSEA. V was cut by 2 bases and J by 0 bases, with 5 bases left in between. The CDR3 sequence is 13 residues long. CDR3 amino acids: CSVELLSGNTIYF. CDR3 bases: TGCAGCGTTGAACTCCTCTCTGGAAACACCATATATTTT.

Comments on this clone: The sample contains more than one DNA sequence encoding this CDR3. The gene calls are TRBV6-5 and TRBJ1-3; D is undetermined. The germline V and J ends were trimmed by 6 bases and 0 bases, with 3 bases remaining between them. This CDR3 comprises 12 residues. Per germline, CDR1 MNHEY and CDR2 SVGAGI. The CDR3 coding sequence is TGTGCCAGCAGGAGCTCTGGAAACACCATATATTTT. It encodes CASRSSGNTIYF.

The chain uses TRBV5-4 and TRBJ1-2; D is possibly TRBD1 (6 bases). The CDR3 runs to 14 residues. V lost 4 bases, J lost 4 bases, and 14 bases lay in between. CDR1 and CDR2 (germline): SGHNT, YYREEE (reference sequence). CDR3 nucleotide sequence: TGTGCCAGCAGCCTGATGGGAGGGGGCTATGGCTACACCTTC. It translates to CASSLMGGGYGYTF.

The genes are TRBV18 and TRBJ1-1, with a possible D match to TRBD1 (6 bases). The germline gives CDR1 KGHSH, CDR2 LQKENI. Trimming shortened V by 1 base and J by 3 bases, and 12 bases separated the two germline ends. The length of the CDR3 is 15 residues. The CDR3 DNA is TGTGCCAGCTCACCACGTACGGACAGAGACACTGAAGCTTTCTTT. This codes for CASSPRTDRDTEAFF.

The chain joins TRBV25-1 to TRBJ2-1; D call uncertain. The CDR3 loop spans 14 amino acids. Germline V gene data show CDR1 as MGHDK and CDR2 as SYGVNS. Trimming cost V 2 bases and J 3 bases, with 8 bases left between them. CDR3 sequence (DNA): TGTGCCAGCAGTGAAGGCCAATTCTACAATGAGCAGTTCTTC. Protein: CASSEGQFYNEQFF.

The chain recombines TRBV28 with TRBJ2-3, with 8 bases matching TRBD2. The length of the CDR3 is 16 residues. Losses at the gene ends were 3 bases for V and 0 bases for J; bases not matched to a gene: 5. The V gene's germline CDR1 is MDHEN and CDR2 SYDVKM. CDR3 sequence: CASSFWGGGSTDTQYF. CDR3 coding DNA: TGTGCCAGCAGTTTTTGGGGCGGGGGGAGCACAGATACGCAGTATTTT.

About this clone: The junction departs from the called germline gene at one end, perhaps through a read error. V usage is TRBV10-3 and J usage is TRBJ1-6, with 9 nucleotides matching TRBD1. Germline values: CDR1 ENHRY, CDR2 SYGVKD. The CDR3 is 14 residues long. The CDR3 DNA follows: TGTGCCAGCACAGGGGGCTCCGATAATTCACCCCTCCACTTT. The encoded protein is CASTGGSDNSPLHF.

The J gene is TRBJ1-2, the V gene TRBV7-9; D may be TRBD1 (5 bases). V lost 5 bases, J lost 4 bases, and 11 bases lay in between. Germline CDR1 and CDR2: SEHNR and FQNEAQ (reference sequence). CDR3 size: 13 residues. The CDR3 loop reads CASSPPGVYGYTF. CDR3 sequence (DNA): TGTGCCAGCAGCCCACCGGGGGTCTATGGCTACACCTTC.

This rearrangement joins TRBV6-5 to TRBJ1-1; D possibly corresponds to TRBD1 (6 bases). Between the trimmed V and J ends, which lost 4 bases and 6 bases, there was a span of 12 bases. From germline, CDR1 is MNHEY and CDR2 SVGAGI. There are 13 residues in the CDR3. CDR3 in amino acids: CASSFNQGPEAFF. The DNA of the CDR3 is TGTGCCAGCAGTTTTAACCAGGGGCCTGAAGCTTTCTTT.

The gene calls are TRBV27 and TRBJ1-2, with 9 bases identical to TRBD1. Looked up from germline, CDR1 is MNHEY and CDR2 is SMNVEV (reference sequence). After removal of 3 bases from V and 7 bases from J, the junction contained 12 bases not matched to a gene. CDR3 length: 16 residues. The CDR3 protein is CASSLLFGTGSSGYTF. CDR3 bases: TGTGCCAGCAGTTTGTTATTCGGGACAGGGTCTTCTGGCTACACCTTC.